Presented here are 18 T cell receptor beta chains from one specimen sequenced in a study of T cell changes during pregnancy in multiple sclerosis (dated by TCRdb to between 2017 and 2020). Library construction relied on the immunoSEQ multiplex PCR assay. Sourced from immuneACCESS, this table was stored by TCRdb with only in-frame sequences that have V and J called. A share of the clones is absent; for the studies checked, an unresolved V gene accounts for under half, and the remainder has no known explanation. Across this sample there are some 28,000 clones, with 90% to 95% seen only once. The ten largest clones represent about 6.3% of the sample. The source was CD8+ T cells from peripheral blood mononuclear cells, collected before pregnancy. These receptor sequences come from a female donor with multiple sclerosis, enrolled in a pregnancy study.

V and J are TRBV6-4 and TRBJ2-3; 11 bases agree with TRBD2. The CDR3 spans 15 residues. J gave up 3 bases and V 3 bases, and 2 bases lay outside the gene matches. CDR1 and CDR2 (germline): MRHNA, SNTAGT. The CDR3 region is CASSERLAGTDTQYF. CDR3 nucleotides: TGTGCCAGCAGTGAACGACTAGCGGGGACAGATACGCAGTATTTT.

This rearrangement joins TRBV6-7 to TRBJ1-2, with D perhaps matching TRBD1 (6 bases). TRBV6-7 is an ORF for which the function is uncertain. This CDR3 comprises 14 residues. V dropped 5 bases and J dropped 0 bases, with 10 bases sitting between them. The DNA of the CDR3 is TGTGCCAGCAGTCGGGACATGCCTAACTATGGCTACACCTTC. Translation: CASSRDMPNYGYTF.

The chain couples TRBV19 to TRBJ2-7, with D tentatively TRBD1 (5 bases). Trimming removed 5 bases from V and 0 bases from J, with 17 bases in between. The length of the CDR3 is 16 residues. Germline CDR1 is LNHDA and CDR2 is SQIVND (reference sequence). The CDR3 bases are TGTGCCAGTAGTGTGACGACAGCTACTCACTCCTACGAGCAGTACTTC. Amino acid sequence: CASSVTTATHSYEQYF. Looking up the rest from reference TRBV19 and TRBJ2-7 gives the full variable domain: DGGITQSPKYLFRKEGQNVTLSCEQNLNHDAMYWYRQDPGQGLRLIYYSQIVNDFQKGDIAEGYSVSREKKESFPLTVTSAQKNPTAFYLCASSVTTATHSYEQYFGPGTRLTVT.

The chain recombines TRBV6-5 with TRBJ2-2; D ambiguous. Germline CDR1 reads MNHEY; CDR2 reads SVGAGI. The length of the CDR3 is 13 residues. V lost 0 bases to trimming and J lost 7 bases, with 6 bases between them. CDR3 residues: CASSYSPGGELFF. Written as DNA, the CDR3 is TGTGCCAGCAGTTACTCGCCCGGCGGGGAGCTGTTTTTT.

This chain joins TRBV18 and TRBJ2-7, with D unresolved. Trimming stripped 4 bases from V and 1 base from J, with 14 bases between. The CDR3 covers 15 residues. In germline, CDR1 is KGHSH, CDR2 LQKENI. CDR3 in DNA: TGTGCCAGCTCACTAACAGCTGAAATGTCCTACGAGCAGTACTTC. Amino acid sequence: CASSLTAEMSYEQYF.

The rearrangement uses TRBV10-1 and TRBJ2-2, with 8 positions matching TRBD1. Trimming took 3 bases from V and 4 from J; bases not matched to a gene: 4. CDR3 length equals 15 residues. CDR1 and CDR2 from the germline V gene are WNHNN and SYGVQD (reference sequence). Written as DNA, the CDR3 is TGCGCCAGCAGTGACAGGGGGCGCCCCACCGGGGAGCTGTTTTTT. Its translation is CASSDRGRPTGELFF.

This chain connects TRBV7-2 to TRBJ2-7; tentative D call: TRBD2 (5 bases). Germline lookup yields CDR1 SGHTA and CDR2 FQGNSA. Trimming shortened V by 4 bases and J by 0 bases, and 13 bases separated the two germline ends. CDR3 length: 15 residues. The CDR3 DNA sequence: TGTGCCAGCAGCTCAATCGTGGGGAGCTCCTACGAGCAGTACTTC. This codes for CASSSIVGSSYEQYF. Full variable domain (missing parts from reference TRBV7-2 and TRBJ2-7): GAGVSQSPSNKVTEKGKDVELRCDPISGHTALYWYRQSLGQGLEFLIYFQGNSAPDKSGLPSDRFSAERTGGSVSTLTIQRTQQEDSAVYLCASSSIVGSSYEQYFGPGTRLTVT.

CDR3 DNA: TGTGCCAGCGGTACAGCGGGAGAAATTTACAATGAGCAGTTCTTC. This sequence encodes CASGTAGEIYNEQFF. This rearrangement joins TRBV2 to TRBJ2-1, with TRBD2 identical over 8 bases. Trimming took 8 bases from V and 4 from J; bases not matched to a gene: 10. Germline V gene lookup returns CDR1 SNHLY and CDR2 FYNNEI. This CDR3 has 15 amino acids.

V gene TRBV5-1 combines with J gene TRBJ2-3, with a possible D match to TRBD2 (5 bases). This CDR3 region has 15 residues. Per germline, CDR1 SGHRS and CDR2 YFSETQ. Trimming left V 4 bases short and J 2 bases short, with 14 bases between. The CDR3 reads CASSLGEPNTDTQYF. The CDR3 coding sequence is TGCGCCAGCAGCCTTGGGGAGCCCAACACAGATACGCAGTATTTT.

The rearrangement uses TRBV25-1 and TRBJ1-5, with TRBD1 matching 7 bases. Germline lookup yields CDR1 MGHDK and CDR2 SYGVNS. With V trimmed by 6 bases and J by 7 bases, 9 bases remained unmatched. This CDR3 contains 14 residues. CDR3 protein: CASRDQGEKQPQHF. DNA for the CDR3: TGTGCCAGCAGGGACCAGGGGGAAAAGCAGCCCCAGCATTTT.

The chain joins TRBV15 to TRBJ1-5; TRBD1 is a possible D gene (6 bases). The V end was cut by 3 bases, the J end by 6 bases, with 18 bases between. The CDR3 runs to 16 residues. CDR1 and CDR2 (germline): LNHNV, YYDKDF (reference sequence). As DNA, the CDR3 is TGTGCCACCAGCAGGACGACGCAGGGGATGCGTCAGCCCCAGCATTTT. It yields the protein CATSRTTQGMRQPQHF.

The J gene is TRBJ2-1, the V gene TRBV7-9, with 12 bases matching TRBD2. Germline loops: CDR1 SEHNR, CDR2 FQNEAQ (reference sequence). The CDR3 is 17 residues long. The V segment lost 5 bases and the J segment 2 bases; nucleotides outside the gene matches: 7. The CDR3 DNA sequence: TGTGCCAGCAGCGACGCTAGCGGGAGGGCCGCCTACAATGAGCAGTTCTTC. This sequence encodes CASSDASGRAAYNEQFF.

The genes are TRBV19 and TRBJ1-2; the match to TRBD1 covers 8 bases. The CDR3 runs to 13 residues. The V segment lost 6 bases and the J segment 11 bases; nucleotides outside the gene matches: 11. Per germline, CDR1 LNHDA and CDR2 SQIVND (reference sequence). The CDR3 nucleotides are TGTGCCAGTAGCTTTGGGACAGGATTGGTTTACACCTTC. Protein sequence: CASSFGTGLVYTF.

The chain couples TRBV7-9 to TRBJ2-1; the match to TRBD2 covers 7 bases. The length of the CDR3 is 15 residues. V trimming: 6 bases; J trimming: 0 bases; junction bases outside the gene matches: 5. Germline V CDR1 and CDR2: SEHNR, FQNEAQ (reference sequence). Written as DNA, the CDR3 is TGTGCCAGCAGGTCGCGGGAGAGCTCCTACAATGAGCAGTTCTTC. Protein sequence: CASRSRESSYNEQFF.

This sequence joins TRBV9 and TRBJ2-7; D is perhaps TRBD1 (5 bases). CDR3 length: 12 residues. CDR1 is SGDLS and CDR2 is YYNGEE in the germline V gene. Trimming stripped 0 bases from V and 6 bases from J, with 7 bases between. The CDR3 nucleotides are TGTGCCAGCAGCGTAGATAGGGGCGAGCAGTACTTC. Amino acid sequence: CASSVDRGEQYF.

The V gene is TRBV19, the J gene TRBJ2-1; the D is unclear. The ends were cut back, 7 bases at V and 4 bases at J, with 23 bases in the middle. The germline V gene has CDR1 LNHDA and CDR2 SQIVND (reference sequence). This CDR3 is 17 amino acids long. CDR3 in DNA: TGTGCCAGTACCAAAAGCTCCTGGTCGGGTCCTTACAATGAGCAGTTCTTC. Translated, it gives CASTKSSWSGPYNEQFF.

This clone was seen more than once but under ten times. The chain joins TRBV6-4 to TRBJ2-3, with D possibly being TRBD1 (6 bases). V was trimmed by 4 bases and J by 3 bases, leaving 8 bases between them. CDR1 and CDR2 from the germline V gene are MRHNA and SNTAGT. The length of the CDR3 is 13 residues. CDR3 bases: TGTGCCAGCAGTGCCACAGGGACAGATACGCAGTATTTT. Encoded protein: CASSATGTDTQYF.

The CDR3 protein is CASSHPSAGANVLTF. The CDR3 DNA is TGTGCCAGCAGCCACCCGTCGGCTGGGGCCAACGTCCTGACTTTC. The genes are TRBV5-6 and TRBJ2-6; no clear D gene. This CDR3 spans 15 amino acids. V was trimmed by 4 bases and J by 2 bases, leaving 10 bases between them. Germline CDR1 reads SGHDT; CDR2 reads YYEEEE.